This T cell receptor (beta chain) was recovered during a study of post-analysis software for immune sequencing data. Overall study context: Relapsing-remitting, secondary progressive and progressive-relapsing forms of multiple sclerosis all featured among disease courses. Broader study findings: A few TRBV segments appeared more often in patients than in controls, and TRBV5-6, TRBV5-1 and TRBV20-1 were among these. Compared against controls, patients with multiple sclerosis displayed significantly lower normalized Chao1 diversity. Analysis by F measure revealed that same-batch samples clustered strongly together.

V gave up 6 bases and J gave up 0 bases, with 18 bases separating them. CDR1 is DFQATT, CDR2 SNEGSKA, per germline (reference sequence). The length of the CDR3 is 15 residues. On this clonotype: Its antigen is as yet unknown.

The library was made from cDNA and included unique molecular identifiers. From about 0.98 to 11 million T cells, roughly 0.5 million cDNA molecules were obtained. TCRdb independently ran MiXCR on the PCR reads; one entry per CDR3 protein. The table has 750,000 to 950,000 distinct CDR3 sequences, approximately 53% seen once. The rearrangement uses TRBV20-1 and TRBJ2-7; D is perhaps TRBD1 or TRBD2 (5 bases each). The sequence was obtained from a girl aged 5 to 17 with multiple sclerosis. The material sequenced was blood. This CDR3 reads CSAPVWDQPSYEQYF. CDR3 nucleotides: TGCAGTGCACCGGTATGGGACCAGCCCTCCTACGAGCAGTACTTC.